The following is a T cell receptor beta chain sequence with its context. Its antigen remains undetermined. Base-call qualities are not available, and no considerably larger clone is one nucleotide away. This entry belongs to a study of T cell responses to AZD1222 COVID-19 vaccine (dated by TCRdb to about 2021). About the full investigation: Because spike-specific TCR depth and breadth did not differ between the two schedules, AZD1222 recipients who got a second dose at roughly 4 weeks were pooled with those who got a second dose at roughly 12 weeks. TCR sequencing was performed for over 230 trial participants, of whom about 200 were given two doses of AZD1222 and around 26 were given two doses of MenACWY control vaccine. Trial participants were enrolled by age into subgroups of 18-55, 56-69 and 70-plus years, and around 150, 29 and 61 TCR-sequenced participants, respectively, were included in these subgroups.

Beyond this particular receptor, the publication reports: The 56-69-year group was small, and its depth increase did not reach significance, likely because of low power. Spike-specific TCR breadth and depth rose significantly after two AZD1222 doses compared with day 0 and with MenACWY recipients. Reportedly, almost half of the unique spike-specific TCRs recognized epitopes lying outside the regions that are mutated in the B.1.351 and B.1.1.7 variants. Conclusions about previously exposed vaccinees are limited, since just 6 or 7 AZD1222 recipients were seropositive for SARS-CoV-2 at baseline. Participants were mostly white British, with more females than males. The authors suggested clonal diversity may have been underestimated. Because no samples from the day 14 peak response were available, repertoires could be characterized only after the peak T cell response. CD4 TCRs associated with the vaccine covered the entire spike protein, and the dominant responses were in regions 160-218 and 743-854.

The CDR3 regions of human TCRbeta chains were analyzed by immunosequencing. Processing in the source paper ran as follows. TCRs in the repertoires were compared against a reference library of SARS-CoV-2-specific TCRs that had been generated with the MIRA antigen-specificity platform. Breadth meant the fraction of unique TCRs that were SARS-CoV-2-associated, whereas depth meant the fraction of total T cells that were SARS-CoV-2-associated. Using the MIRA data, each spike-specific TCR was assigned both to the spike region to which the TCR was reactive and to a CD4 or CD8 class. Log10-transformed breadth and depth values were compared by one-way ANOVA with Sidak's multiple comparisons tests. As stored in TCRdb, this immuneACCESS dataset retains in-frame rearrangements with V and J assigned. A fraction of the clones does not appear; measured against another copy, unresolved V genes explain less than half of the discrepancy, and the remainder lacks a known reason. The V and J calls and the clone size are those of that table, but D and trimming were determined from the DNA. This sample lists roughly 120,000 clones; about 90% were detected once. The ten biggest clones cover 14% to 15% of the sample.

The CDR3 holds 17 amino acids from the cysteine to the phenylalanine. Only the CDR3 DNA is retained, 51 bases long and in frame from the first base. CDR1 SGDLS and CDR2 YYNGEE were looked up in the germline V gene. V is trimmed back by 0 bases and J by 0 bases, and the junction contains 4 bases that no gene match accounts for. The time point label on this specimen signifies: baseline before first vaccination. The vaccinee samples were drawn from two UK trials, COV001 and COV002, one of which was a single-blind randomized controlled phase 2/3 trial testing AZD1222 (ChAdOx1 nCoV-19) in healthy adults. For TCRbeta chain sequencing, PBMC samples were collected from trial participants at day 0 and at day 28 after the second dose.

The V gene is TRBV9 and the J gene is TRBJ2-2; TRBD2 aligns with 8 central bases. The material sequenced was peripheral blood, taken on day 0 of AZD1222 vaccination. The TCR originated in an adult in good health. The CDR3 region has the sequence CASSVGGGNTNTGELFF. The DNA is as follows: TGTGCCAGCAGCGTAGGCGGGGGGAATACGAACACCGGGGAGCTGTTTTTT.